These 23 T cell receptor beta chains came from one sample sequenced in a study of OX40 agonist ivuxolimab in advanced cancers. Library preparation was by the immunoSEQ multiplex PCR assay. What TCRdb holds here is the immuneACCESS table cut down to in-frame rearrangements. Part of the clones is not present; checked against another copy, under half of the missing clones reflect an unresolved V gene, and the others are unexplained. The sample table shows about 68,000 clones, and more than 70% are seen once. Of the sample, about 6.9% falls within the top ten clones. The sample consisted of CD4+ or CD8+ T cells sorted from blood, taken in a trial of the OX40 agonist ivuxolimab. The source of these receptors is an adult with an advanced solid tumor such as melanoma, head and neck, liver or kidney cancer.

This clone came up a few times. In nucleotides, the CDR3 is TGTGCCTGGAGGAGAGAGGGAAGTGGCTACACCTTC. Its protein is CAWRREGSGYTF. The chain links TRBV30 to TRBJ1-2; D is ambiguous. The CDR3 covers 12 residues. V was cut by 3 bases and J by 7 bases, with 12 bases left in between. Germline V gene sequence: CDR1 GTSNPN, CDR2 SVGIG (reference sequence).

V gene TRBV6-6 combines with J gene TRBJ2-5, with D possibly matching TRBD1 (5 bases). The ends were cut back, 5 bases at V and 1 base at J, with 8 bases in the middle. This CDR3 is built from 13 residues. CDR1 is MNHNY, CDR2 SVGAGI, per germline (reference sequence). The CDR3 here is CASSRRVQETQYF. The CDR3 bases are TGTGCCAGCAGTCGCAGGGTCCAAGAGACCCAGTACTTC.

This CDR3 reads CASSPHRDYSEQFF. Here the CDR3 DNA reads TGTGCCAGCAGCCCGCACCGGGACTACTCTGAGCAGTTCTTC. The chain combines TRBV7-3 with TRBJ2-1; 7 bases match TRBD2. The CDR3 sequence is 14 residues long. V was pared by 5 bases and J by 9 bases, with 10 bases of the junction left unmatched. Germline assignment: CDR1 SGHTA and CDR2 FQGTGA. The full variable domain, with the rest looked up from reference TRBV7-3 and TRBJ2-1, is GAGVSQTPSNKVTEKGKYVELRCDPISGHTALYWYRQSLGQGPEFLIYFQGTGAADDSGLPNDRFFAVRPEGSVSTLKIQRTERGDSAVYLCASSPHRDYSEQFFGPGTRLTVL.

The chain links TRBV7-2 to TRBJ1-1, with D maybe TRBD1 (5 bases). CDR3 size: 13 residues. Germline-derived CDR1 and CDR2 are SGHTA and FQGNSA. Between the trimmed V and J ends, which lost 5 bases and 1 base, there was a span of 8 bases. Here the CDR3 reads CASSVQGNTEAFF. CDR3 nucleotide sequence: TGTGCCAGCAGCGTCCAGGGGAACACTGAAGCTTTCTTT.

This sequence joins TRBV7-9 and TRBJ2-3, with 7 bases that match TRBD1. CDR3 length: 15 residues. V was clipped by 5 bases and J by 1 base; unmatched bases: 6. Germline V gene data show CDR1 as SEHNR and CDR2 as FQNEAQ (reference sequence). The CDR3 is CASSQTGFGTDTQYF. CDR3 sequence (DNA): TGTGCCAGCAGCCAGACAGGGTTTGGCACAGATACGCAGTATTTT.

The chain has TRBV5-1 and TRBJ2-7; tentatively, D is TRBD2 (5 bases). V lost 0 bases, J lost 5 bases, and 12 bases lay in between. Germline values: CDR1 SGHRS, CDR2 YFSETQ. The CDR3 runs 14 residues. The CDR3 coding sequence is TGCGCCAGCAGCTTGGGTTCCGGGCGGGACGAGCAGTACTTC. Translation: CASSLGSGRDEQYF.

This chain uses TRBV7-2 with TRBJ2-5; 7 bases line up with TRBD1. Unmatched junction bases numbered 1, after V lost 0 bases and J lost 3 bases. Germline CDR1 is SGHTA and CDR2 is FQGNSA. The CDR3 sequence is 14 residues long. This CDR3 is CASSLAGTEETQYF. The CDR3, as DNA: TGTGCCAGCAGCTTAGCCGGGACAGAAGAGACCCAGTACTTC.

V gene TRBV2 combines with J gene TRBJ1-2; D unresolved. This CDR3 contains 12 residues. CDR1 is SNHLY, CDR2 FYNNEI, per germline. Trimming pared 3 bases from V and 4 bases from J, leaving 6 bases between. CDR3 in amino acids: CASSEEPYGYTF. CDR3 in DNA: TGTGCCAGCAGTGAGGAACCCTATGGCTACACCTTC.

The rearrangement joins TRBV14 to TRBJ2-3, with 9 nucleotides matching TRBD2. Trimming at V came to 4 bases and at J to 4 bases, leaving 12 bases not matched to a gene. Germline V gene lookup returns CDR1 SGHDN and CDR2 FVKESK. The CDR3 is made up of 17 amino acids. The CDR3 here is CASSPLPGLASADTQYF. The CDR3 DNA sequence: TGTGCCAGCAGCCCTTTACCGGGACTAGCAAGTGCAGATACGCAGTATTTT.

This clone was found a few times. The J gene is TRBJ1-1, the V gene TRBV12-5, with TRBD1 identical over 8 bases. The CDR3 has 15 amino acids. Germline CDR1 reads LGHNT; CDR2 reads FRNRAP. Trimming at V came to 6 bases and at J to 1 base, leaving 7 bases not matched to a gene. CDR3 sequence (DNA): TGTGCTAGTGGATTTAGGACAGGGTGGAACACTGAAGCTTTCTTT. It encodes CASGFRTGWNTEAFF.

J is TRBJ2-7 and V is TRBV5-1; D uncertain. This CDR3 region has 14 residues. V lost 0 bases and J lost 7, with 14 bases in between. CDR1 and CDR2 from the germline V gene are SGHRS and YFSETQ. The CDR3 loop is CASSLGPTNREQYF. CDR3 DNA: TGCGCCAGCAGCTTGGGACCCACGAATAGGGAGCAGTACTTC. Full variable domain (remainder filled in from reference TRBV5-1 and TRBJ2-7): KAGVTQTPRYLIKTRGQQVTLSCSPISGHRSVSWYQQTPGQGLQFLFEYFSETQRNKGNFPGRFSGRQFSNSRSEMNVSTLELGDSALYLCASSLGPTNREQYFGPGTRLTVT.

The CDR3 loop reads CAWSRKAGLAGSSYNEQFF. The CDR3 DNA reads as TGTGCCTGGAGTCGAAAGGCGGGACTAGCGGGGAGCTCCTACAATGAGCAGTTCTTC. The chain joins TRBV30 to TRBJ2-1; 13 bases are shared with TRBD2. The CDR3 has 19 residues. CDR1 and CDR2 (germline): GTSNPN, SVGIG (reference sequence). Unmatched junction bases numbered 10, after V lost 2 bases and J lost 0 bases.

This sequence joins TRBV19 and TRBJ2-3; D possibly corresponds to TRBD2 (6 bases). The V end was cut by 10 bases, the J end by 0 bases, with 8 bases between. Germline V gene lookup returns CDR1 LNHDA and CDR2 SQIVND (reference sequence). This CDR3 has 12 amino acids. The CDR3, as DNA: TGTGCCACTGCGGGAAGCACAGATACGCAGTATTTT. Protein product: CATAGSTDTQYF.

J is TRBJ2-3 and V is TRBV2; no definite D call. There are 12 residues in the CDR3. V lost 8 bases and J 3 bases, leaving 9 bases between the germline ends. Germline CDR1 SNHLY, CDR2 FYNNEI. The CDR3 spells CASQFVTDTQYF. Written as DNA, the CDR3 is TGTGCCAGCCAGTTCGTAACAGATACGCAGTATTTT.

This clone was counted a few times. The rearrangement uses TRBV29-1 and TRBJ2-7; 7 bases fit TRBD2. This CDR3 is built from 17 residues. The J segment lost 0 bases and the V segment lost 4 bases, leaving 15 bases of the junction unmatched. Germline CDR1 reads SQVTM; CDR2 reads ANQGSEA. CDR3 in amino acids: CSVVSRGVSGPSYEQYF. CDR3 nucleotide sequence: TGCAGCGTTGTCTCTCGGGGGGTGAGCGGGCCCTCCTACGAGCAGTACTTC.

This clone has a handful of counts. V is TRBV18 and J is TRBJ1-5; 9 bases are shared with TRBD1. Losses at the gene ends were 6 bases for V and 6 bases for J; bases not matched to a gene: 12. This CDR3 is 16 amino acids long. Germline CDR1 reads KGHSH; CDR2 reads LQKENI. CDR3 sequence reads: CASSIQRDRESQPQHF. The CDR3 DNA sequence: TGTGCCAGCTCGATCCAGAGGGACAGGGAGAGTCAGCCCCAGCATTTT.

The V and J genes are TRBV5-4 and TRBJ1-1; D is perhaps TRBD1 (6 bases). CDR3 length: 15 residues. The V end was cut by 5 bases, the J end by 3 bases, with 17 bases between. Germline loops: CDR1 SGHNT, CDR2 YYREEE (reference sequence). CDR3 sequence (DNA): TGTGCCAGCAGACGCGGGACCTCAGGGGACACTGAAGCTTTCTTT. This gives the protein CASRRGTSGDTEAFF.

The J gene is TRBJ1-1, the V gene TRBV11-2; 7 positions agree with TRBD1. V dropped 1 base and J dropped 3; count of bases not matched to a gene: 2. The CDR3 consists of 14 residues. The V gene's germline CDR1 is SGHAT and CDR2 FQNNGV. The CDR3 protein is CASSLGDRDTEAFF. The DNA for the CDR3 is TGTGCCAGCAGCTTAGGAGACAGGGACACTGAAGCTTTCTTT.

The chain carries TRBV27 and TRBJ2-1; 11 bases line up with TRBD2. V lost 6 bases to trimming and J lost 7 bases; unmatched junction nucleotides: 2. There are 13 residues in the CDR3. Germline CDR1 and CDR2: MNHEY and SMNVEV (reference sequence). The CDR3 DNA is TGTGCCAGCAGACTAGCGGGGGTAAATGAGCAGTTCTTC. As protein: CASRLAGVNEQFF.

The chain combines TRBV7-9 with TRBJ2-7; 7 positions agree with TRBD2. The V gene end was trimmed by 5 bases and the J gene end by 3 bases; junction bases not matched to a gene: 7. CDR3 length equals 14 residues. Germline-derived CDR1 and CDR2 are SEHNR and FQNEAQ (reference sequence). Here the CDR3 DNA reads TGTGCCAGCAGCCGGGGCGGGAGCATCTACGAGCAGTACTTC. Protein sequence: CASSRGGSIYEQYF.

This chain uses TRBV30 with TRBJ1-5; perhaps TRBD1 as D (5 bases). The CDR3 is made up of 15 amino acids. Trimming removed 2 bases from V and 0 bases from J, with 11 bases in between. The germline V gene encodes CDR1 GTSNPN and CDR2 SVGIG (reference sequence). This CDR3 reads CAWSRKGYSNQPQHF. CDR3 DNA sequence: TGTGCCTGGAGTAGGAAGGGGTATAGCAATCAGCCCCAGCATTTT.

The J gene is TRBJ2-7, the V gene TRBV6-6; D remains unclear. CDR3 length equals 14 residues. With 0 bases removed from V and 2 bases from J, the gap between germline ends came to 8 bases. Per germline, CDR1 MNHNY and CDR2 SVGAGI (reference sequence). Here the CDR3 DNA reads TGTGCCAGCAGTTACTCGATTGAAACCTACGAGCAGTACTTC. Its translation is CASSYSIETYEQYF.

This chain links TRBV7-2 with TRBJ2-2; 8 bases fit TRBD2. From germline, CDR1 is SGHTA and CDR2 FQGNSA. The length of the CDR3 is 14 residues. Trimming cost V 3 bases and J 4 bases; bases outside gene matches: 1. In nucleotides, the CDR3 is TGTGCCAGCAGCTTCAGCGGGGGCACCGGGGAGCTGTTTTTT. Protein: CASSFSGGTGELFF.